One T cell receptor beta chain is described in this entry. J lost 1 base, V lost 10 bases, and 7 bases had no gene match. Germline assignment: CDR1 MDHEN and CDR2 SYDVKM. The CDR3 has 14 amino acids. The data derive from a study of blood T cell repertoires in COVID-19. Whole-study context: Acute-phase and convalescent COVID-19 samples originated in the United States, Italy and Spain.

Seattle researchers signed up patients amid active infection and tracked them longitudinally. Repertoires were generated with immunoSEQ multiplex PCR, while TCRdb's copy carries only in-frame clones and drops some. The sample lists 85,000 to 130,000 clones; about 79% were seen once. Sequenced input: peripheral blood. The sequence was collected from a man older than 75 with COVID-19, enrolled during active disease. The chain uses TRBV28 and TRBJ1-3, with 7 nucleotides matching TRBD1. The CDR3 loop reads CATRRGLSGNTIYF. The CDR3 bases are TGTGCCACCCGGAGGGGGCTTTCTGGAAACACCATATATTTT.